The 4 T cell receptor beta chains below come from one sample, sequenced in a study of vaccination effects on CD4 cells after COVID-19. The antigens these receptors bind are not known. It was after around eleven days of culture that CD4+ T cells were isolated. TCRdb keeps only in-frame clones here, not all; method: immunoSEQ multiplex PCR. The sample carries 70,000 or so clones, approximately 80% recorded once. The source was CD4+ T cells from PBMCs cultured without peptide, collected before COVID-19 vaccination. These receptor sequences come from a human donor who received a COVID-19 vaccine.

In this sample, this clone turned up a few times. J is TRBJ1-2 and V is TRBV18; 9 bases are a match to TRBD1. V gave up 3 bases and J gave up 8 bases; unmatched junction bases: 10. The germline CDR1 and CDR2 sequences are KGHSH and LQKENI. The CDR3 runs to 15 residues. Here the CDR3 reads CASSPAGTGTGGYTF. The CDR3 DNA follows: TGTGCCAGCTCACCCGCCGGGACAGGGACAGGCGGCTACACCTTC.

This clone appeared once. The rearrangement links TRBV3-1 (or the pseudogene TRBV3-2) to TRBJ1-2, with no clear D. Germline loops: CDR1 LGHDT, CDR2 YNNKEL (reference sequence). Trimming took 2 bases from V and 6 from J, leaving 19 bases between them. The CDR3 spans 16 residues. This CDR3 reads CASSQLGTVDDHGYTF. The CDR3 DNA sequence: TGTGCCAGCAGCCAATTGGGCACAGTAGATGATCATGGCTACACCTTC.

The genes are TRBV21-1 and TRBJ2-3; the listed D gene, TRBD1, was not tested against the DNA. TRBV21-1 corresponds to a pseudogene. The CDR3 runs to 15 residues. In DNA, the CDR3 is TGTGCCAGCTCGATACCGGGACAAAGCACAGATACGCAGTATTTT. Translated, it gives CASSIPGQSTDTQYF.

The V and J genes are TRBV29-1 and TRBJ2-3, with 9 bases matching TRBD2. The CDR3 is 15 amino acids. The trim removed 4 bases at V and 2 bases at J, leaving 7 bases unmatched. Germline V CDR1 and CDR2: SQVTM, ANQGSEA. CDR3 protein: CSVAGRGGNTDTQYF. In DNA, the CDR3 is TGCAGCGTTGCGGGGCGGGGGGGCAACACAGATACGCAGTATTTT.